These 26 T cell receptor beta chains share one sample of origin, sequenced in a study of shared clonotypes between healthy human individuals (dated by TCRdb to between 2020 and 2021). The library was generated by the immunoSEQ multiplex PCR assay. TCRdb provides this immuneACCESS table in a form limited to in-frame rearrangements. Some clones are lacking; in checked studies, under half of them reflect an unresolved V gene, and why the rest are absent is not known. For this sample the table gives roughly 2.1 million clones, of which 85% to 95% were detected only once. The leading ten clones occupy under 2% of the sample. CD8 naive samples were obtained by positive selection for CCR7 among CD45RO-negative cells, yielding a CD45RA+CCR7+ population from which TemRA cells were excluded. The specimen was naive CD8+ T cells from PBMCs. The cell subset or site label here, explained by the study, means: CD45RA+CCR7+. These receptors came from a young man in good health. Some clones in this sample may be carry-over from other donors' samples.

This clone was found once. V usage is TRBV7-9 and J usage is TRBJ2-5, with 13 positions matching TRBD2. CDR3 length: 16 amino acids. CDR1 is SEHNR, CDR2 FQNEAQ, per germline (reference sequence). The trim removed 5 bases at V and 4 bases at J, leaving 7 bases unmatched. The CDR3 sequence: CASSRPRLAGGETQYF. DNA for the CDR3: TGTGCCAGCAGCCGCCCACGACTAGCGGGAGGAGAGACCCAGTACTTC.

The chain uses TRBV28 and TRBJ2-1; D tentatively reads TRBD1 or TRBD2 (5 bases each). V shed 6 bases and J shed 2 bases, with 17 bases lying between them. CDR1 and CDR2 (germline): MDHEN, SYDVKM. There are 16 residues in the CDR3. CDR3 residues: CASSTRGELTYNEQFF. CDR3 DNA sequence: TGTGCCAGCAGCACTCGAGGGGAACTAACCTACAATGAGCAGTTCTTC.

The V and J genes are TRBV28 and TRBJ2-1; TRBD1 agrees at 11 bases. The V gene's germline CDR1 is MDHEN and CDR2 SYDVKM. The CDR3 contains 15 residues. J lost 2 bases, V lost 7 bases, and 4 bases had no gene match. CDR3 coding DNA: TGTGCCAGCATCGGGGGACAGGGGGCCTACAATGAGCAGTTCTTC. Its protein is CASIGGQGAYNEQFF.

The rearrangement joins TRBV6-1 to TRBJ2-7; 8 nucleotides align to TRBD1. In germline, CDR1 is MNHNS, CDR2 SASEGT. The CDR3 has 13 residues. V dropped 5 bases and J dropped 3; count of bases not matched to a gene: 3. The CDR3 is CASSMTGVYEQYF. CDR3 bases: TGTGCCAGCAGTATGACAGGGGTCTACGAGCAGTACTTC.

This clone came up once. J is TRBJ2-1 and V is TRBV7-8; a possible D gene is TRBD2 (6 bases). CDR1 and CDR2 from the germline V gene are SGHVS and FQNEAQ. The V and J ends lost 5 bases and 6 bases respectively, with 20 bases between them. The length of the CDR3 is 16 residues. The CDR3 here is CASSLLTPSGFNEQFF. The CDR3 DNA sequence: TGTGCCAGCAGCCTACTGACGCCCAGCGGGTTCAATGAGCAGTTCTTC.

J is TRBJ2-3 and V is TRBV9; 11 nucleotides line up with TRBD2. Germline values: CDR1 SGDLS, CDR2 YYNGEE. After removal of 1 base from V and 4 bases from J, the junction contained 11 bases not matched to a gene. The length of the CDR3 is 18 residues. CDR3 sequence: CASSVRGTSGLPPDTQYF. In nucleotides, the CDR3 is TGTGCCAGCAGCGTAAGAGGGACTAGCGGTCTCCCCCCAGATACGCAGTATTTT.

This chain connects TRBV4-2 to TRBJ2-7, with D unclear. Germline V gene data show CDR1 as LGHNA and CDR2 as YNFKEQ. V lost 1 base to trimming and J lost 3 bases, with 10 bases between them. This CDR3 comprises 14 residues. CDR3 coding DNA: TGTGCCAGCAGCCAAGGGCTTGGCGGCTACGAGCAGTACTTC. It encodes CASSQGLGGYEQYF.

Comments on this clone: Mismatch with germline at one junction end may stem from a read error. Other DNA sequences within the sample encode an identical CDR3. The rearrangement links TRBV5-1 to TRBJ2-7, with unresolved D. Germline V lookup: CDR1 SGHRS, CDR2 YFSETQ. This CDR3 spans 12 amino acids. CDR3 sequence reads: CASSLEGFEQYF. The CDR3 DNA reads as TGTGCCAGCAGCTTGGAAGGGTTCGAGCAGTACTTC.

This clone appeared a few times. V and J are TRBV7-9 and TRBJ2-7; maybe TRBD2 (5 bases). CDR1 and CDR2 (germline): SEHNR, FQNEAQ (reference sequence). The CDR3 covers 15 residues. The ends were cut back, 4 bases at V and 4 bases at J, with 17 bases in the middle. This chain's CDR3 is CASSSGLRAGYEQYF. DNA for the CDR3: TGTGCCAGCAGCTCCGGACTGCGGGCGGGTTACGAGCAGTACTTC.

The chain carries TRBV15 and TRBJ2-1, with a tentative D call TRBD2 (5 bases). V gave up 0 bases and J gave up 2 bases, with 11 bases separating them. Germline V CDR1 and CDR2: LNHNV, YYDKDF (reference sequence). CDR3 length: 16 amino acids. The CDR3: CATSRERATAYNEQFF. CDR3 nucleotide sequence: TGTGCCACCAGCAGAGAGAGGGCGACGGCCTACAATGAGCAGTTCTTC.

CDR3 residues: CSVRDRVSTNEKLFF. In nucleotides, the CDR3 is TGCAGCGTCCGGGACAGGGTTTCAACTAATGAAAAACTGTTTTTT. The rearrangement uses TRBV29-1 and TRBJ1-4, with 9 bases fitting TRBD1. V gave up 6 bases and J gave up 0 bases; unmatched junction bases: 5. CDR3 length equals 15 residues. Per germline, CDR1 SQVTM and CDR2 ANQGSEA.

The V gene is TRBV29-1, the J gene TRBJ1-1; 9 bases agree with TRBD1. The CDR3 is 13 residues long. Germline V gene sequence: CDR1 SQVTM, CDR2 ANQGSEA. The J segment lost 4 bases and the V segment lost 7 bases, leaving 7 bases of the junction unmatched. CDR3 sequence (DNA): TGCAGCGATTCCGGACAGGGGAGCACTGAAGCTTTCTTT. Its translation is CSDSGQGSTEAFF. The full variable domain, with the rest looked up from reference TRBV29-1 and TRBJ1-1, is SAVISQKPSRDICQRGTSLTIQCQVDSQVTMMFWYRQQPGQSLTLIATANQGSEATYESGFVIDKFPISRPNLTFSTLTVSNMSPEDSSIYLCSDSGQGSTEAFFGQGTRLTVV.

This chain joins TRBV30 and TRBJ2-7; D is undetermined. Trimming shortened V by 3 bases and J by 3 bases, and 12 bases separated the two germline ends. The CDR3 runs 13 residues. Germline V gene sequence: CDR1 GTSNPN, CDR2 SVGIG (reference sequence). Here the CDR3 reads CAWSPISHYEQYF. Here the CDR3 DNA reads TGTGCCTGGAGCCCTATTTCCCACTACGAGCAGTACTTC.

Note on this clone: This CDR3 is also generated by other DNA sequences in the sample. This chain uses TRBV11-2 with TRBJ2-7, with no clear D. The CDR3 is made up of 14 amino acids. Trimming stripped 1 base from V and 0 bases from J, with 7 bases between. In germline, CDR1 is SGHAT, CDR2 FQNNGV. CDR3 sequence reads: CASSLVGPSYEQYF. The DNA of the CDR3 is TGTGCCAGCAGCTTAGTGGGCCCCTCCTACGAGCAGTACTTC.

This chain joins TRBV4-1 and TRBJ2-4; no reliable D call. CDR3 length: 15 residues. Per germline, CDR1 MGHRA and CDR2 YSYEKL. The ends were cut back, 0 bases at V and 7 bases at J, with 13 bases in the middle. Written as DNA, the CDR3 is TGCGCCAGCAGCCAAGACCCGGGCTCCAGGAACATTCAGTACTTC. It encodes CASSQDPGSRNIQYF.

The chain employs TRBV28 and TRBJ1-2; D perhaps matches TRBD1 (6 bases). CDR1 is MDHEN, CDR2 SYDVKM, per germline. The CDR3 totals 14 residues. Deletions cut 0 bases from V and 8 bases from J, with 13 bases between. CDR3 sequence reads: CASSLWGATEGYTF. In DNA, the CDR3 is TGTGCCAGCAGTTTATGGGGGGCGACTGAGGGCTACACCTTC.

In regard to this clone: This same CDR3 is encoded by further DNA sequences in the sample. This chain links TRBV9 with TRBJ2-7; TRBD2 matches 8 bases. V lost 0 bases, J lost 3 bases, and 5 bases stayed unmatched. Germline CDR1 and CDR2: SGDLS and YYNGEE. The CDR3 is made up of 15 amino acids. The CDR3 DNA follows: TGTGCCAGCAGCGTAGATCCGGGAGGGGGCTACGAGCAGTACTTC. It translates to CASSVDPGGGYEQYF.

The V and J genes are TRBV9 and TRBJ1-2; D not certain. The V and J ends lost 3 bases and 2 bases respectively, with 14 bases between them. There are 15 residues in the CDR3. Germline CDR1 is SGDLS and CDR2 is YYNGEE. CDR3 residues: CASSEGMGINYGYTF. The CDR3 nucleotides read TGTGCCAGCAGCGAGGGAATGGGGATCAACTATGGCTACACCTTC.

The chain uses TRBV2 and TRBJ1-1; 9 positions match TRBD1. This CDR3 comprises 13 residues. Germline lookup yields CDR1 SNHLY and CDR2 FYNNEI. The junction had 2 bases not matched to a gene; V was cut back by 1 base and J by 8 bases. CDR3 amino acids: CASSEVDRGEAFF. DNA of the CDR3: TGTGCCAGCAGTGAAGTAGACAGGGGGGAAGCTTTCTTT.

The chain uses TRBV13 and TRBJ1-2; TRBD1 matches 11 bases. Trimming removed 4 bases from V and 4 bases from J; junction bases left unmatched: 5. The CDR3 loop spans 15 amino acids. Germline V CDR1 and CDR2: PRHDT, FYEKMQ (reference sequence). The CDR3 bases are TGTGCCAGCAGCTCGGACAGGGGGCTCGGCTATGGCTACACCTTC. Translated: CASSSDRGLGYGYTF.

The chain carries TRBV5-1 and TRBJ2-1; 10 nucleotides line up with TRBD2. Germline V lookup: CDR1 SGHRS, CDR2 YFSETQ. The CDR3 covers 15 residues. V lost 4 bases and J lost 5; bases outside the gene matches: 6. CDR3 DNA: TGCGCCAGCAGCCTCTCTAGCGGGAGACACAATGAGCAGTTCTTC. Residues: CASSLSSGRHNEQFF.

A single count supports this clone. The sample carries other DNA sequences with the same CDR3. The chain combines TRBV28 with TRBJ1-5; tentative D call: TRBD1 (5 bases). V was shortened by 6 bases and J by 3 bases, with 12 bases between the two germline ends. The CDR3 length is 14 residues. Germline V gene sequence: CDR1 MDHEN, CDR2 SYDVKM. Here the CDR3 reads CASSLRGLNQPQHF. CDR3 sequence (DNA): TGTGCCAGCAGCCTGAGGGGACTCAATCAGCCCCAGCATTTT.

The V call is TRBV5-5, the J call TRBJ1-1; D unclear. Trimming shortened V by 6 bases and J by 1 base, and 19 bases separated the two germline ends. The CDR3 length is 16 residues. The germline gives CDR1 SGHKS, CDR2 YYEKEE (reference sequence). For the CDR3, the DNA is TGTGCCAGCAATCTAAGAGGTGCACACTCGAACACTGAAGCTTTCTTT. As protein: CASNLRGAHSNTEAFF.

V usage is TRBV6-5 and J usage is TRBJ1-3; D is unclear. Trimming removed 6 bases at V and 0 bases at J, with 12 bases between. Germline CDR1 and CDR2: MNHEY and SVGAGI. This CDR3 comprises 15 residues. DNA for the CDR3: TGTGCCAGCAGGTCCGCCGAATCCTCTGGAAACACCATATATTTT. Translation: CASRSAESSGNTIYF.

The CDR3 is CASSLDQEGSGNTIYF. For the CDR3, the DNA is TGCGCCAGCAGCTTGGACCAGGAAGGGTCTGGAAACACCATATATTTT. The chain couples TRBV5-1 to TRBJ1-3; D is unclear. The CDR3 sequence is 16 residues long. The V gene's germline CDR1 is SGHRS and CDR2 YFSETQ. Trimming took 0 bases from V and 1 from J, leaving 11 bases between them.

The V call is TRBV6-5, the J call TRBJ2-1, with 7 bases aligning to TRBD2. The CDR3 is made up of 13 amino acids. Trimming removed 4 bases from V and 12 bases from J; junction bases left unmatched: 9. Germline values: CDR1 MNHEY, CDR2 SVGAGI. This chain's CDR3 is CASSFSSGQLQFF. CDR3 sequence (DNA): TGTGCCAGCAGTTTTTCTAGCGGCCAATTGCAGTTCTTC.